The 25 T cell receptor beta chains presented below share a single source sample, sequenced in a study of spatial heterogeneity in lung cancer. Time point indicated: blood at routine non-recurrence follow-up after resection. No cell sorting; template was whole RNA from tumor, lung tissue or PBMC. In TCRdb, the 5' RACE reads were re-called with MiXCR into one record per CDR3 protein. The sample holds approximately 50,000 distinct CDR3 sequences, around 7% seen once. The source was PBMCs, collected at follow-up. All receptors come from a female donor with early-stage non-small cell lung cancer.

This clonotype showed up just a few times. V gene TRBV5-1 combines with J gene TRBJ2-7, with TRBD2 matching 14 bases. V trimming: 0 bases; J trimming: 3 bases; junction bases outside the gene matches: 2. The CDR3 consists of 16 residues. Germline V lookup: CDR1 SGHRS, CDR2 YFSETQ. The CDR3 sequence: CASSLEGLAGDYEQYF. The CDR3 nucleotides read TGCGCCAGCAGCTTGGAGGGACTAGCGGGGGACTACGAGCAGTACTTC.

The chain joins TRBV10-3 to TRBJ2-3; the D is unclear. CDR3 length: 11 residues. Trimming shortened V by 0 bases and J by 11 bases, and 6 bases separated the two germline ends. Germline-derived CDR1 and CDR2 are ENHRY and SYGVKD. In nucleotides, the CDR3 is TGTGCCATCAGTGAGTCGGGTGGGCAGTATTTT. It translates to CAISESGGQYF.

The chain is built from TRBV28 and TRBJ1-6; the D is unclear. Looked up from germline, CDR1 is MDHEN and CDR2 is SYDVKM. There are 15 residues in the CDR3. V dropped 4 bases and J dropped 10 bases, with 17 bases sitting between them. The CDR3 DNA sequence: TGTGCCAGCAGTTCTTTCCGTGGCGGACGATCACCCCTCCACTTT. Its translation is CASSSFRGGRSPLHF. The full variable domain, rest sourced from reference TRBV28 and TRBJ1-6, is DVKVTQSSRYLVKRTGEKVFLECVQDMDHENMFWYRQDPGLGLRLIYFSYDVKMKEKGDIPEGYSVSREKKERFSLILESASTNQTSMYLCASSSFRGGRSPLHFGNGTRLTVT.

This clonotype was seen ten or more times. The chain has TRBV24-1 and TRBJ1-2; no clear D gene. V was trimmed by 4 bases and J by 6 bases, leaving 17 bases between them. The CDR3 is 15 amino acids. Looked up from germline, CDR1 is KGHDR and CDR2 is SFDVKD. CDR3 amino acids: CATSEPSRGQDGYTF. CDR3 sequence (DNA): TGTGCCACCAGTGAGCCCAGCCGAGGTCAAGATGGCTACACCTTC.

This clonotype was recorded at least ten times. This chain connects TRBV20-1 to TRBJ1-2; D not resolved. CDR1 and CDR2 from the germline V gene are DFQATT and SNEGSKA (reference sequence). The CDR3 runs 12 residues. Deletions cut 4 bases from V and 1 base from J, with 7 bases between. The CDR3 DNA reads TGCAGTGCTACTGACAATAACTATGGCTACACCTTC. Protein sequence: CSATDNNYGYTF.

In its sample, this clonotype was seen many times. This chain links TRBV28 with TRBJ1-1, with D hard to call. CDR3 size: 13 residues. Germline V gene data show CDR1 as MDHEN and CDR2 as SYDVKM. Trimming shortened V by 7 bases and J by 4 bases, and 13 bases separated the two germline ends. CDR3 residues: CASTFYRGTEAFF. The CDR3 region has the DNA TGTGCCAGCACCTTTTATCGGGGCACTGAAGCTTTCTTT.

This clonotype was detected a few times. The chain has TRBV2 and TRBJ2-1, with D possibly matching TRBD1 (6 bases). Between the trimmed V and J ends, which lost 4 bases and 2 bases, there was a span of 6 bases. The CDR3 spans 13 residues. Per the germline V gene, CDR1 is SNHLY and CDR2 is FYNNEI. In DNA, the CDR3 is TGTGCCAGCAGTGGACAGGCCTACAATGAGCAGTTCTTC. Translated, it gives CASSGQAYNEQFF.

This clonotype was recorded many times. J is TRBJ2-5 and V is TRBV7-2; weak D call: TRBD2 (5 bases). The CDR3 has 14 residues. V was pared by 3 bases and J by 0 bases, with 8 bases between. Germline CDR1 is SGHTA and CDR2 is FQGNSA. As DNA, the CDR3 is TGTGCCAGCAGCTTCGGGGAGTACCAAGAGACCCAGTACTTC. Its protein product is CASSFGEYQETQYF.

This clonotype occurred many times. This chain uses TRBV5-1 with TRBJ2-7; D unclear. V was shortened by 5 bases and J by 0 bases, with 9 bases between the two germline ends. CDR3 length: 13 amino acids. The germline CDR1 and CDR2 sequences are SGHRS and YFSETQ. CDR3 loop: CASRNAGSYEQYF. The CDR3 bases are TGCGCCAGCAGAAACGCTGGCTCCTACGAGCAGTACTTC.

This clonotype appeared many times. The CDR3: CSVEEGRGISGNTIYF. CDR3 DNA: TGCAGCGTTGAGGAGGGCAGGGGAATCTCTGGAAACACCATATATTTT. This chain connects TRBV29-1 to TRBJ1-3, with D tentatively TRBD1 (6 bases). The CDR3 is 16 amino acids. CDR1 and CDR2 (germline): SQVTM, ANQGSEA. Trimming pared 3 bases from V and 0 bases from J, leaving 15 bases between.

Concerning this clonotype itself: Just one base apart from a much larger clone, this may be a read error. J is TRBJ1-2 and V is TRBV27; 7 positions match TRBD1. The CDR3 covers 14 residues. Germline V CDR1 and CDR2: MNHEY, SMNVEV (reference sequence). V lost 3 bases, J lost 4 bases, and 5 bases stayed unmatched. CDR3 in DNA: TGTGCCAGCAGTTTCACAGGGGTGTTCTATGGCTACACCTTC. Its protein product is CASSFTGVFYGYTF.

The CDR3 spells CATSVGGSGETQYF. In nucleotides, the CDR3 is TGTGCCACCAGTGTAGGGGGTAGCGGGGAGACCCAGTACTTC. The rearrangement uses TRBV24-1 and TRBJ2-5; possible D gene TRBD2, 7 bases. Trimming pared 5 bases from V and 5 bases from J, leaving 14 bases between. The germline V gene has CDR1 KGHDR and CDR2 SFDVKD. The CDR3 length is 14 residues.

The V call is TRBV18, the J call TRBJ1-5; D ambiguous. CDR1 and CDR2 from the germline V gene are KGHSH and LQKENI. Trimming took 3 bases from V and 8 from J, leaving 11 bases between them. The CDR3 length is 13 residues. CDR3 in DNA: TGTGCCAGCTCACCGGCCCCCTCGAAGCCCCAGCATTTT. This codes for CASSPAPSKPQHF.

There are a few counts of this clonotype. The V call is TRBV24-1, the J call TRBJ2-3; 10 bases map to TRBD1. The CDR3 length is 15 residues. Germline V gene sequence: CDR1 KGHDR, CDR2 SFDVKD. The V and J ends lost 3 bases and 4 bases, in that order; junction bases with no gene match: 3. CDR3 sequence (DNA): TGTGCCACCAGTGATCGGACAGGGGGATCAGATACGCAGTATTTT. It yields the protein CATSDRTGGSDTQYF.

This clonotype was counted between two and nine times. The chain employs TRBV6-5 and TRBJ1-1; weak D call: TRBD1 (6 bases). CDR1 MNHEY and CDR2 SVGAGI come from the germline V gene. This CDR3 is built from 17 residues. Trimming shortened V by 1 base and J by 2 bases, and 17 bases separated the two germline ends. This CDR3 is CASSYWGLDSTNTEAFF. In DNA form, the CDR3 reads TGTGCCAGCAGTTACTGGGGCTTGGACAGCACTAACACTGAAGCTTTCTTT.

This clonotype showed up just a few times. The CDR3 coding sequence is TGTGCCAGCACCCACGCCGGTTTTTCACCCCTCCACTTT. This gives the protein CASTHAGFSPLHF. J is TRBJ1-6 and V is TRBV9, with D uncertain. Germline CDR1 and CDR2: SGDLS and YYNGEE. V was pared by 6 bases and J by 9 bases, with 13 bases between. The CDR3 sequence is 13 residues long.

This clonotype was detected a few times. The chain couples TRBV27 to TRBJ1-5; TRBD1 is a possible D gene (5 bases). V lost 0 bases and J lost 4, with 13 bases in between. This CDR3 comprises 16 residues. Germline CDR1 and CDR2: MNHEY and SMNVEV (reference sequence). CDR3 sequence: CASSLSPGRQNQPQHF. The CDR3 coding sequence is TGTGCCAGCAGTTTATCCCCGGGACGGCAAAATCAGCCCCAGCATTTT.

CDR3 amino acids: CASSKSTDTQYF. The CDR3 DNA is TGTGCCAGCAGTAAAAGCACAGATACGCAGTATTTT. The V gene is TRBV6-2 or TRBV6-3, the J gene TRBJ2-3; no clear D. The CDR3 runs 12 residues. CDR1 is MNHEY and CDR2 is SVGEGT in the germline V gene. The V end lost 5 bases, the J end lost 0 bases, and 3 bases lay between the germline ends.

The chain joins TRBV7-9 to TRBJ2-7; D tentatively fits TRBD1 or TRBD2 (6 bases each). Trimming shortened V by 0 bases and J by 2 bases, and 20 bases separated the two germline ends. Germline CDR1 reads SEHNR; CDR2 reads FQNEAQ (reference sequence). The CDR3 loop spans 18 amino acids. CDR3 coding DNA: TGTGCCAGCAGCTTAGCGAGAGGGGGGAGTGAATCCCCCTACGAGCAGTACTTC. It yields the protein CASSLARGGSESPYEQYF.

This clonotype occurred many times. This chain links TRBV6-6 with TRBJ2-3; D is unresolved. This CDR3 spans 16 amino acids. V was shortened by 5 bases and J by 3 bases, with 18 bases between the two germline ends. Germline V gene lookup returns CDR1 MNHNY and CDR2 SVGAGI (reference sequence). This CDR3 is CASSRPQAALTDTQYF. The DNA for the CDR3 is TGTGCCAGCAGTCGTCCTCAGGCGGCCTTAACAGATACGCAGTATTTT.

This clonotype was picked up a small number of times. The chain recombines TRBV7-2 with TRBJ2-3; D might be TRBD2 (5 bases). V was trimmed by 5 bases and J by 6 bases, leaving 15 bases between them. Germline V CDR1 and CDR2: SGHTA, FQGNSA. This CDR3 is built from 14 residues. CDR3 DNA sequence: TGTGCCAGCAGCCAGAGGGCAGGCGGGGATACGCAGTATTTT. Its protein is CASSQRAGGDTQYF.

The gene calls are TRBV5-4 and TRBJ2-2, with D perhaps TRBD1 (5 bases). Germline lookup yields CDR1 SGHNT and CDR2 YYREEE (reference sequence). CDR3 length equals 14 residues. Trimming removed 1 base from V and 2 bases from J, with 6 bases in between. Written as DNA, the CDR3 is TGTGCCAGCAGCTTGCGGACAAACACCGGGGAGCTGTTTTTT. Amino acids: CASSLRTNTGELFF.

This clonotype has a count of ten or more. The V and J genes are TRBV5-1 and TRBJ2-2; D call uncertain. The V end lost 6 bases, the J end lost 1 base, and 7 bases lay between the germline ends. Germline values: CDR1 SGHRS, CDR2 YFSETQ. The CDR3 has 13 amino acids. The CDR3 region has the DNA TGCGCCAGCACTGACGGGAACACCGGGGAGCTGTTTTTT. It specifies CASTDGNTGELFF.

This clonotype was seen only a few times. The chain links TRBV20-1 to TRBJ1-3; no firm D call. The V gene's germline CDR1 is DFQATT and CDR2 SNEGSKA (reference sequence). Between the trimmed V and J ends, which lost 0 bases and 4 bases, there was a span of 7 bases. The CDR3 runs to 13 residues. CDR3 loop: CSARDAGGNTIYF. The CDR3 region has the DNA TGCAGTGCTAGAGATGCCGGCGGAAACACCATATATTTT.

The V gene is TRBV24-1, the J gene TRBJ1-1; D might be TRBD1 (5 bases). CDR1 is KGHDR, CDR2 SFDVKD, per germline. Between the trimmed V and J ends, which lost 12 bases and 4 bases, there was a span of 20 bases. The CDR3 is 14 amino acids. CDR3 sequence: CASLPGQDFTEAFF. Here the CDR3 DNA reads TGTGCCTCCCTCCCAGGGCAGGATTTCACTGAAGCTTTCTTT.